This T cell receptor (beta chain) was recorded in a study of T-cell reconstitution after alpha-beta-depleted transplantation in children (dated by TCRdb to about 2016). At the level of the whole study: Using TCR repertoire profiling, the study followed T-cell immune reconstitution in a quantitative way in children after TCRalphabeta/CD19-depleted allogeneic hematopoietic cell transplantation.

The treatment or condition label of this sample denotes: allogeneic hematopoietic cell transplantation with graft depleted of TCRalphabeta T cells and CD19 B cells. Transplant recipients were children who received TCRalphabeta/CD19-depleted allogeneic hematopoietic cell grafts. This clonotype was detected a few times. This clone's antigen is unknown. It has no much larger one-base neighbor in the sample; base qualities were not kept. V gives up 1 base and J gives up 12 bases, and the segment between their germline ends measures 15 bases. The CDR3, cysteine through phenylalanine, is 13 amino acids long. Of the read, only the CDR3 DNA is kept; its 39 bases are in frame from base 1. CDR1 and CDR2, looked up from the germline V gene, are SGHVS and FQNEAQ. The investigation overall reported the following: In some patients, the high TCRbeta diversity seen at day 60 was put down to recipient T cells and intrathymic progenitors that had survived conditioning. The apparently early alphabetaT-cell count recovery about two months after transplant was reportedly dependent on only several hundred rapidly expanded clones derived from non-depleted graft cells. Over subsequent months, a decline in hyperexpanded clone frequencies was noted, and after one year, T-cell counts and TCRbeta diversity were mostly ascribed to newly produced T cells.

Library preparation used PCR. The reads were generated on an Illumina HiSeq 2500. Molecular barcoding was employed in the preparation of TCR libraries, with unique molecular identifiers being used to normalize TCRbeta repertoire quantification. The public reads were run again by TCRdb, first through fastp at Q25 and then through MiXCR, and only productive beta chains were kept. Every entry covers one CDR3 protein and lists the most common genes and DNA from its rows. The sample table holds about 120,000 distinct CDR3 sequences, of which under 25% were seen once. About 11% of the sample belongs to the ten largest clones.

Here the chain combines TRBV7-8 and TRBJ1-2, and TRBD1 may be the D gene, going by 5 matching bases. The receptor comes from a male patient aged 2 to 9 who had a stem cell transplant for chronic granulomatous disease, so the T cells may come from the graft donor. Here the sequenced sample was PBMCs, mostly from graft donor cells, taken 180 days after TCRalphabeta/CD19-depleted stem cell transplant. The nucleotide sequence is TGTGCCAGCAGCTTAGGGTCGCAGGGCAAGAACACCTTC. Its protein is CASSLGSQGKNTF.